The clone carrying this T cell receptor (beta chain) was found many times. Its antigen is as yet unknown. Germline V lookup: CDR1 MNHEY, CDR2 SMNVEV (reference sequence). Deletions cut 0 bases from V and 8 bases from J, with 13 bases between. There are 14 residues in the CDR3. The data stem from a study of CD8 T cells in ankylosing spondylitis. General study results and limits: Eight or nine highly homologous variants made up a TCR beta motif that seemed to typify ankylosing spondylitis blood.

TCRdb re-called the 5' RACE reads through MiXCR, storing one row per CDR3 protein. The sample contains fewer than 200,000 distinct CDR3 sequences, 15% to 20% of which appear only once. The sequenced sample was blood, either unsorted or a sorted T cell fraction (not recorded which). The clonotype originates from a male donor aged 10 to 35 with ankylosing spondylitis or in good health (not recorded which). The chain joins TRBV27 to TRBJ1-1, with a tentative D call TRBD1 (6 bases). The chain's CDR3 is CASSLSNRGKEAFF. The CDR3 DNA reads TGTGCCAGCAGTTTATCGAATAGGGGGAAGGAAGCTTTCTTT.